The entry below describes one T cell receptor beta chain. Germline lookup yields CDR1 SGHNT and CDR2 YYREEE (reference sequence). CDR3 length: 16 amino acids. The ends were cut back, 4 bases at V and 0 bases at J, with 13 bases in the middle. The assay was immunoSEQ multiplex PCR, and TCRdb's table has in-frame clones only and misses some. In the table there are tens of thousands of clones, roughly 80% of which are singletons. The data were taken from a study of blood T cell repertoires in COVID-19. This clonotype was sampled from a woman older than 75 with active or convalescent COVID-19. The sequencing input was peripheral blood. This chain joins TRBV5-4 and TRBJ2-2; possibly TRBD1 for D (5 bases). CDR3 amino acids: CASSPKGIPNTGELFF. Here the CDR3 DNA reads TGTGCCAGCAGCCCGAAGGGGATTCCGAACACCGGGGAGCTGTTTTTT.